The clone carrying this T cell receptor beta chain was found many times. Antigen specificity is unknown. This entry is derived from a study of regulatory T cells in long-lasting Graves disease. The study's findings and limits: Persistent disease preferred TRBV28, TRBJ1-2 and TRBJ2-5.

The TCR beta library used iRepertoire HTBI primers with Arm-PCR amplification of CDR3. TCRdb re-called the multiplex PCR reads with MiXCR, one entry per CDR3 protein. The profile covers fewer than 500,000 distinct CDR3 sequences, with about 17% appearing a single time and 10% to 15% taken by the ten largest. Trimming pared 9 bases from V and 6 bases from J, leaving 12 bases between. Germline CDR1 is LGHDT and CDR2 is YNNKEL (reference sequence). The CDR3 runs to 11 residues. Documented time point: newly diagnosed GD, antithyroid drugs for less than 3 months. PBMC RNA served as the TCR library source. The sample also formed part of further work on T cells in Graves' hyperthyroidism and ophthalmopathy. That publication notes: Over 18 months, lack of ophthalmopathy progression marked Graves' hyperthyroidism as stable. TCR CDR3 underwent first-round RT-PCR with the HTBI primer set.

This specimen consisted of peripheral blood mononuclear cells (PBMCs), obtained at new diagnosis, from a patient treated with antithyroid drugs. This rearrangement joins TRBV3-1 to TRBJ2-7; D tentatively fits TRBD1 or TRBD2 (7 bases each). This clonotype was sampled from a man aged 40-50 years with Graves disease. This CDR3 is CASQGGAEQYF. In DNA, the CDR3 is TGTGCCAGTCAGGGGGGGGCCGAGCAGTACTTC.